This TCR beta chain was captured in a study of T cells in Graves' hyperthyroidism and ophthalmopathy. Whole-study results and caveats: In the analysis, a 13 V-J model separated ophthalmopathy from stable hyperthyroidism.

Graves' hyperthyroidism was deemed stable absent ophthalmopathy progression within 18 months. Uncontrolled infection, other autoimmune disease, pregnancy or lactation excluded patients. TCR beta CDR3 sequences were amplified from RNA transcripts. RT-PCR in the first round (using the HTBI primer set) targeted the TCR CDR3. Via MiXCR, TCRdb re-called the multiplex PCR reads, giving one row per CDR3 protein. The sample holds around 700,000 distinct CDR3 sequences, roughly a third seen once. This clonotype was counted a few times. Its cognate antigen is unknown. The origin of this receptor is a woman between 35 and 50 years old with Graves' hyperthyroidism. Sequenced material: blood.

DNA of the CDR3: TGTGCCAGCAGGTCGTGGGTGACGGAAAACGAGCAGTACTTC. Its protein is CASRSWVTENEQYF. The chain carries TRBV6-2 or TRBV6-3 and TRBJ2-7; D is undetermined. The V gene lost 6 bases and the J gene lost 5 bases, with 17 bases spanning the gap. The CDR3 contains 14 residues. Germline CDR1 and CDR2: MNHEY and SVGEGT.